This T cell receptor (beta chain) was recovered during a study of cytomegalovirus exposure and HLA in healthy donors. The study's findings and limits: Associated with cytomegalovirus, according to the listing, were 164 TCR beta chains. Despite most TCR sequences being rare, some public TCRs occurred in many donors. A few CMV-associated chains were confirmed in vitro to be specific for CMV antigens. In the roughly 120 validation repertoires, a later analysis found that first-cohort TCR clusters tended to co-occur.

TCRdb's copy holds only in-frame clones and misses some; the assay was immunoSEQ multiplex PCR. The sample records more than 110,000 clones, 84% being singletons. This clone was detected a few times. What it recognizes is unknown. Trimming at V came to 6 bases and at J to 4 bases, leaving 5 bases not matched to a gene. Per the germline V gene, CDR1 is MNHNY and CDR2 is SVGAGI (reference sequence). The length of the CDR3 is 14 residues. V usage is TRBV6-6 and J usage is TRBJ2-2; TRBD1 aligns across 7 bases. This clonotype was sampled from a woman between 25 and 40 years old in good health and CMV-seronegative. Material: PBMCs. In nucleotides, the CDR3 is TGTGCCAGCAGGTGGGACAGAAGCACCGGGGAGCTGTTTTTT. It yields the protein CASRWDRSTGELFF.